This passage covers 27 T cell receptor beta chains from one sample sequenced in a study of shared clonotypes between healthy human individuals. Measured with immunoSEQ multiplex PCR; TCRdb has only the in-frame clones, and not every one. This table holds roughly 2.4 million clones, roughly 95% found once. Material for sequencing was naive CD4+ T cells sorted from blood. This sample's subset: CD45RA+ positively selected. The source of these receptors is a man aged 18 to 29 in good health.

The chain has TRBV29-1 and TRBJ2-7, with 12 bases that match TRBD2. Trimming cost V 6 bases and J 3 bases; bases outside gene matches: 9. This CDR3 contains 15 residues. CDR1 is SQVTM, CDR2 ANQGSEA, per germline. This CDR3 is CSVLGLAGGSYEQYF. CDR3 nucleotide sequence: TGCAGCGTCCTCGGGCTAGCGGGAGGGAGCTACGAGCAGTACTTC.

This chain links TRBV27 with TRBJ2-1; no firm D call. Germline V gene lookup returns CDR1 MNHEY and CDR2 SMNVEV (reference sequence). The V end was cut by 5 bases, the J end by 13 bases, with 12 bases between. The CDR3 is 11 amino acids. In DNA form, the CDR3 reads TGTGCCAGCAGTCCGCGACCCCGTCAGTTCTTC. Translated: CASSPRPRQFF.

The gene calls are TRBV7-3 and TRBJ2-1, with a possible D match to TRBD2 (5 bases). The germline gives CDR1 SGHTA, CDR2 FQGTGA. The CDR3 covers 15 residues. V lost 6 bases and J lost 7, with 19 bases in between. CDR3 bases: TGTGCCAGCAGTCAGACAAGGTCCGGGGTAAATGAGCAGTTCTTC. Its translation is CASSQTRSGVNEQFF.

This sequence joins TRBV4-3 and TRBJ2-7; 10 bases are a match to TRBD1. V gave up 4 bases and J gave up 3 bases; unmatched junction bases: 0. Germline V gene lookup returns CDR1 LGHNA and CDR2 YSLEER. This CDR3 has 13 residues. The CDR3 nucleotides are TGCGCCAGCAGCCGGGACAGGGGCTACGAGCAGTACTTC. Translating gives CASSRDRGYEQYF.

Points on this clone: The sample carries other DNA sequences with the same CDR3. In nucleotides, the CDR3 is TGTGCCAGCAGTTCTGGAGAGACCCAGTACTTC. Encoded protein: CASSSGETQYF. The chain recombines TRBV6-5 with TRBJ2-5, with no clear D. V gave up 4 bases and J gave up 4 bases, with 4 bases separating them. This CDR3 contains 11 residues. CDR1 and CDR2 from the germline V gene are MNHEY and SVGAGI.

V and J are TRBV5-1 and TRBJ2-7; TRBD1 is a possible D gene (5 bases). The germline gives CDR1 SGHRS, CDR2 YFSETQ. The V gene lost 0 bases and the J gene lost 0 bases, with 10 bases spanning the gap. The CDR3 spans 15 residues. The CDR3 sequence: CASSLGWGSSYEQYF. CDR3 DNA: TGCGCCAGCAGCTTGGGCTGGGGCAGCTCCTACGAGCAGTACTTC.

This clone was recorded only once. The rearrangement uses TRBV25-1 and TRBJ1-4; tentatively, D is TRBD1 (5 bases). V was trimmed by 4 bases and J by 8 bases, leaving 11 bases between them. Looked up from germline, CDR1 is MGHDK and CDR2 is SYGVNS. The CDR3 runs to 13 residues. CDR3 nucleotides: TGTGCCAGCAGTGGCCATGGGGGGGAAAAACTGTTTTTT. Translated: CASSGHGGEKLFF.

CDR3: CASSVLEVDEQYF. As DNA, the CDR3 is TGTGCCAGCAGCGTTTTAGAAGTGGACGAGCAGTACTTC. The V call is TRBV9, the J call TRBJ2-7, with unresolved D. The CDR3 is 13 residues long. Trimming removed 2 bases from V and 5 bases from J, with 11 bases in between. Germline lookup yields CDR1 SGDLS and CDR2 YYNGEE.

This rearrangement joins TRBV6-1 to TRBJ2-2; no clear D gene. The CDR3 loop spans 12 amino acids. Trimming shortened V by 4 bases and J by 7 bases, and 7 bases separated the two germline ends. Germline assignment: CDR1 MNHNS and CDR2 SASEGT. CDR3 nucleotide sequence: TGTGCCAGCAGTGGCCTCCTCGGGGAGCTGTTTTTT. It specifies CASSGLLGELFF.

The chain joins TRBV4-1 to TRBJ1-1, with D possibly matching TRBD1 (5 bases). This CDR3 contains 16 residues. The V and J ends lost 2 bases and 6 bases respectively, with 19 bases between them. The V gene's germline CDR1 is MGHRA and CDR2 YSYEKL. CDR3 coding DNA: TGCGCCAGCAGCCAATGGGTCTCAGGGAAAATGGCTGAAGCTTTCTTT. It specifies CASSQWVSGKMAEAFF.

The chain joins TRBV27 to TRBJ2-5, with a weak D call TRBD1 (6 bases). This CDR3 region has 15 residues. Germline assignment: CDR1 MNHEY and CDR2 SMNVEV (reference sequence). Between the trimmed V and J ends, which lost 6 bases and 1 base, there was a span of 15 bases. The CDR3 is CASRGWDTIQETQYF. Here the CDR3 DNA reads TGTGCCAGCAGGGGCTGGGACACGATCCAAGAGACCCAGTACTTC.

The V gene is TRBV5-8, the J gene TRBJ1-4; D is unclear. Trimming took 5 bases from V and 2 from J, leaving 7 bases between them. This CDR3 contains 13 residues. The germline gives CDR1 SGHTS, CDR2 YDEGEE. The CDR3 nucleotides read TGTGCCAGCAGACGGAAGACTAATGAAAAACTGTTTTTT. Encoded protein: CASRRKTNEKLFF.

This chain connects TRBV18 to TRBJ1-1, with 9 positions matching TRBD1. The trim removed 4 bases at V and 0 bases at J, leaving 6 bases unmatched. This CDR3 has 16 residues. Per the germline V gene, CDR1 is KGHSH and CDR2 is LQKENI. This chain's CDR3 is CASSLTGTGLNTEAFF. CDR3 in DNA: TGTGCCAGCTCACTAACCGGGACAGGGTTGAACACTGAAGCTTTCTTT. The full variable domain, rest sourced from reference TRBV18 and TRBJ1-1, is NAGVMQNPRHLVRRRGQEARLRCSPMKGHSHVYWYRQLPEEGLKFMVYLQKENIIDESGMPKERFSAEFPKEGPSILRIQQVVRGDSAAYFCASSLTGTGLNTEAFFGQGTRLTVV.

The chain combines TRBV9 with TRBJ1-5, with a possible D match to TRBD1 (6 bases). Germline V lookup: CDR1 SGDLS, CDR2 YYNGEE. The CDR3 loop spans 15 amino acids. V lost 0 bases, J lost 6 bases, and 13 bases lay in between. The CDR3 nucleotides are TGTGCCAGCAGCGTAGACGCAGGGGAGCGTCAGCCCCAGCATTTT. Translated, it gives CASSVDAGERQPQHF.

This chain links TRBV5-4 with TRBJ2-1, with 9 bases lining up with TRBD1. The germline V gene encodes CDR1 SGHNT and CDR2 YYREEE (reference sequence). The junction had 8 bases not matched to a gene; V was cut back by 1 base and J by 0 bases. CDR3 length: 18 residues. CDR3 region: CASSLRGTGRNSYNEQFF. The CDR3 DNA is TGTGCCAGCAGCTTGAGGGGGACAGGGCGAAACTCCTACAATGAGCAGTTCTTC.

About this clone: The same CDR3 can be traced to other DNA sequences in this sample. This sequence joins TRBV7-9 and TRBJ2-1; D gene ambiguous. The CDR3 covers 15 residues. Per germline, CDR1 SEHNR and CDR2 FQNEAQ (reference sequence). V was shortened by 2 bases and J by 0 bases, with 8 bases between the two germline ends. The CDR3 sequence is CASSLRESSYNEQFF. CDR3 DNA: TGTGCCAGCAGCTTAAGGGAAAGCTCCTACAATGAGCAGTTCTTC.

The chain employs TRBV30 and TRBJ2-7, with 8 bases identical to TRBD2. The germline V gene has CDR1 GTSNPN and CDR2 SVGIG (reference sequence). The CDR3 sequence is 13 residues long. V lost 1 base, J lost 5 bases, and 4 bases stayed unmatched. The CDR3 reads CAWSAGGYNEQYF. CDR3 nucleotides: TGTGCCTGGAGTGCGGGGGGGTATAACGAGCAGTACTTC.

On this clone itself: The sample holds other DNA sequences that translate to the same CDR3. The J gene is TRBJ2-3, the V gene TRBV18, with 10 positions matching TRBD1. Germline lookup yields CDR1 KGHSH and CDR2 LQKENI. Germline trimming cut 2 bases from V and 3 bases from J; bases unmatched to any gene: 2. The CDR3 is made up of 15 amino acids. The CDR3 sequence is CASSPSGQGTDTQYF. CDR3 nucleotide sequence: TGTGCCAGCTCACCATCGGGACAGGGGACAGATACGCAGTATTTT.

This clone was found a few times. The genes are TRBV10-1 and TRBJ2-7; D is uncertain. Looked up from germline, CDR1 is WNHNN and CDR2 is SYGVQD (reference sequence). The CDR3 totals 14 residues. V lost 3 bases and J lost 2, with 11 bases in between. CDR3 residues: CASSEDLAPYEQYF. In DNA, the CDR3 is TGCGCCAGCAGTGAAGACTTAGCCCCCTACGAGCAGTACTTC.

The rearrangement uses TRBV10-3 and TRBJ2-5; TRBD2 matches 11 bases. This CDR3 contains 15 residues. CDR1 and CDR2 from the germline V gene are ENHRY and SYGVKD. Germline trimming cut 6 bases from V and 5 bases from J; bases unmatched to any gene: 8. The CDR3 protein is CAISVAGGGMETQYF. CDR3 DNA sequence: TGTGCCATCAGCGTAGCGGGGGGGGGAATGGAGACCCAGTACTTC.

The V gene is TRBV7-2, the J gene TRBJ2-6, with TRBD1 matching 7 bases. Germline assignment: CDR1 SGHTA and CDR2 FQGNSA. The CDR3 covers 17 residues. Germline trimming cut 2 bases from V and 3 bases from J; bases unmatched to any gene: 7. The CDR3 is CASSLWETGIGANVLTF. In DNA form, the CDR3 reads TGTGCCAGCAGCTTATGGGAGACAGGGATTGGGGCCAACGTCCTGACTTTC.

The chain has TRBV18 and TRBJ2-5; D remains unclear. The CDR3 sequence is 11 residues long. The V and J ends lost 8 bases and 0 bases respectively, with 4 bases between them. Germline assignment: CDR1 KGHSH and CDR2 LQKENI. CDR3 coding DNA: TGTGCCAGCACTTACCAAGAGACCCAGTACTTC. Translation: CASTYQETQYF.

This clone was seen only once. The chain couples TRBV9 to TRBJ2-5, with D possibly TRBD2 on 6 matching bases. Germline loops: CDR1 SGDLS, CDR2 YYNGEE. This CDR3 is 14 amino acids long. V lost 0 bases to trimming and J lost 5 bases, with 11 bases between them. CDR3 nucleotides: TGTGCCAGCAGCGTAGCGGGAGAGGGGGAGACCCAGTACTTC. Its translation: CASSVAGEGETQYF.

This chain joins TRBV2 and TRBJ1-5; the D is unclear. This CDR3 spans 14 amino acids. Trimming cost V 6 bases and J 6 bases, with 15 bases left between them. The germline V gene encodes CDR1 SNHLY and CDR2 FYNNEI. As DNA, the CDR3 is TGTGCCAGCAGCTCTCTCGAGCGAGGTCAGCCCCAGCATTTT. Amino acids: CASSSLERGQPQHF.

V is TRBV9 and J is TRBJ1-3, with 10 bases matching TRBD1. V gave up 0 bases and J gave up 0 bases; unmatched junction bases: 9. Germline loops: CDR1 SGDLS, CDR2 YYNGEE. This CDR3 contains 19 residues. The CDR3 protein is CASSVGRGTGVISGNTIYF. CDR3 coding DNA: TGTGCCAGCAGCGTAGGCCGCGGGACAGGGGTCATCTCTGGAAACACCATATATTTT.

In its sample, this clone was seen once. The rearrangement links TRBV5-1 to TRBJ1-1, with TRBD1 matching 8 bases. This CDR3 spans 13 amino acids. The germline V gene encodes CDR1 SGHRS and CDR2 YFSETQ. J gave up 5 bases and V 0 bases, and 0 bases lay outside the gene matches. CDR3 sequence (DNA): TGCGCCAGCAGCTTGGGGGACAGGACTGAAGCTTTCTTT. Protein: CASSLGDRTEAFF. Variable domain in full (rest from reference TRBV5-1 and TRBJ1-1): KAGVTQTPRYLIKTRGQQVTLSCSPISGHRSVSWYQQTPGQGLQFLFEYFSETQRNKGNFPGRFSGRQFSNSRSEMNVSTLELGDSALYLCASSLGDRTEAFFGQGTRLTVV.

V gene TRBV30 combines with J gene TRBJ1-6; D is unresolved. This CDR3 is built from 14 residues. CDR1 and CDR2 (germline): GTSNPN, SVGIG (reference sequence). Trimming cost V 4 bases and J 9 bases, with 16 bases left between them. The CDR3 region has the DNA TGTGCCTGGACTCCCCATGCCGGAGGTTCACCCCTCCACTTT. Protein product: CAWTPHAGGSPLHF.